This TCR beta chain was obtained from a study of cytomegalovirus exposure and HLA in healthy donors. For this clone: Its antigen is unidentified.

Findings of the study overall: The likely origin of a cluster of highly shared sequence variants was a sequencing artifact. Analysis was carried out at a later point, and it linked a missense DCLRE1C variant to TCR beta V- and J-gene trimming.

The CDR3 consists of 16 residues. Trimming removed 4 bases from V and 5 bases from J; junction bases left unmatched: 8. Germline loops: CDR1 SGDLS, CDR2 YYNGEE. The PCR ran on 60 Vbeta and 13 Jbeta primers. Only in-frame clones appear in the TCRdb table, and some are missing; sequencing was by immunoSEQ multiplex PCR. The table shows about 97,000 clones, with 65% to 85% occurring only once. Source material: PBMCs. The J gene is TRBJ2-2, the V gene TRBV9; TRBD1 matches at 10 bases. This receptor was identified in a woman in her forties in good health and CMV-seronegative. The CDR3 reads CASSQDGTGDTGELFF. In DNA, the CDR3 is TGTGCCAGCAGCCAAGATGGGACAGGGGATACCGGGGAGCTGTTTTTT. Filled out from reference TRBV9 and TRBJ2-2, the complete variable domain reads DSGVTQTPKHLITATGQRVTLRCSPRSGDLSVYWYQQSLDQGLQFLIQYYNGEERAKGNILERFSAQQFPDLHSELNLSSLELGDSALYFCASSQDGTGDTGELFFGEGSRLTVL.